The 23 T cell receptor beta chains below all came from one sample that was sequenced in a study of beta chain features in type 1 diabetes. All of the isolated RNA was reverse transcribed, so expressed TCRB transcripts were sequenced. Sequencing was performed with immunoSEQ multiplex PCR; in TCRdb, only in-frame clones are kept and a portion is missing. Of 300,000 to 450,000 clones detected, roughly a fifth appear once; the ten largest clones hold 0.035% to 0.055%. What was sequenced was naive CD4+ T cells from blood. These receptors all come from a young woman in good health.

With regard to this clone: Germline is not matched at one junction end, which may reflect a read error. V gene TRBV7-7 combines with J gene TRBJ2-7; TRBD2 is a possible D gene (5 bases). Germline values: CDR1 SSHAT, CDR2 FNYEAQ (reference sequence). The CDR3 totals 13 residues. This chain's CDR3 is CASSPANSDEQYF. CDR3 DNA sequence: TGTGCTAGCAGCCCGGCGAATAGCGACGAGCAGTACTTC. Full variable domain (remainder filled in from reference TRBV7-7 and TRBJ2-7): GAGVSQSPRYKVTKRGQDVTLRCDPISSHATLYWYQQALGQGPEFLTYFNYEAQPDKSGLPSDRFSAERPEGSISTLTIQRTEQRDSAMYRCASSPANSDEQYFGPGTRLTVT.

The chain couples TRBV7-9 to TRBJ2-1; D is perhaps TRBD2 (6 bases). The germline V and J ends were trimmed by 3 bases and 3 bases, with 12 bases remaining between them. Germline values: CDR1 SEHNR, CDR2 FQNEAQ (reference sequence). This CDR3 comprises 15 residues. The chain's CDR3 is CASSLGGSVYNEQFF. Written as DNA, the CDR3 is TGTGCCAGCAGCTTGGGGGGATCGGTCTACAATGAGCAGTTCTTC.

This clone came up a few times. This chain connects TRBV7-2 to TRBJ2-6; perhaps TRBD1 as D (5 bases). The CDR3 sequence is 14 residues long. Per the germline V gene, CDR1 is SGHTA and CDR2 is FQGNSA. V lost 2 bases to trimming and J lost 12 bases, with 14 bases between them. The DNA of the CDR3 is TGTGCCAGCAGCTTACAGGGTAGCCCCAGCGTCCTGACTTTC. Its translation is CASSLQGSPSVLTF.

This rearrangement joins TRBV19 to TRBJ1-5, with TRBD1 as a possible D gene (5 bases). V was trimmed by 7 bases and J by 6 bases, leaving 13 bases between them. CDR1 and CDR2 (germline): LNHDA, SQIVND (reference sequence). This CDR3 contains 13 residues. The DNA for the CDR3 is TGTGCCAGTATGGGGGGACGGGTTCAGCCCCAGCATTTT. It yields the protein CASMGGRVQPQHF.

This clone was counted a single time. The rearrangement joins TRBV19 to TRBJ2-7, with 7 nucleotides matching TRBD1. Trimming removed 4 bases from V and 3 bases from J; junction bases left unmatched: 6. The CDR3 sequence is 14 residues long. CDR1 is LNHDA, CDR2 SQIVND, per germline (reference sequence). Here the CDR3 reads CASSTPGQRYEQYF. DNA for the CDR3: TGTGCCAGTAGTACTCCGGGACAGCGCTACGAGCAGTACTTC.

This clone was observed a handful of times. This chain joins TRBV10-3 and TRBJ2-7, with D possibly being TRBD2 (5 bases). The CDR3 is 12 amino acids. The V and J ends lost 6 bases and 4 bases respectively, with 10 bases between them. In germline, CDR1 is ENHRY, CDR2 SYGVKD. CDR3: CAISAPGYEQYF. CDR3 DNA sequence: TGTGCCATCAGCGCCCCGGGGTACGAGCAGTACTTC.

The chain uses TRBV4-1 and TRBJ2-5, with 9 positions matching TRBD2. Germline trimming cut 4 bases from V and 4 bases from J; bases unmatched to any gene: 10. Germline V gene lookup returns CDR1 MGHRA and CDR2 YSYEKL. This CDR3 has 16 amino acids. The CDR3 region has the DNA TGCGCCAGCAGCCTACGGGGCAGCGGGGGGCGAGAGACCCAGTACTTC. It specifies CASSLRGSGGRETQYF.

This clone was observed a few times. The chain employs TRBV7-8 and TRBJ2-1; no definite D call. The length of the CDR3 is 15 residues. The V gene's germline CDR1 is SGHVS and CDR2 FQNEAQ. Trimming shortened V by 2 bases and J by 0 bases, and 8 bases separated the two germline ends. CDR3 loop: CASSLTESSYNEQFF. CDR3 DNA sequence: TGTGCCAGCAGCTTAACCGAGAGCTCCTACAATGAGCAGTTCTTC.

A few counts support this clone. V and J are TRBV18 and TRBJ1-1; 12 nucleotides match TRBD1. Germline lookup yields CDR1 KGHSH and CDR2 LQKENI. Trimming at V came to 3 bases and at J to 5 bases, leaving 4 bases not matched to a gene. The CDR3 sequence is 15 residues long. The CDR3 DNA sequence: TGTGCCAGCTCACCGGGACAGGGGGCGAGGACTGAAGCTTTCTTT. Translation gives CASSPGQGARTEAFF.

V and J are TRBV29-1 and TRBJ2-1; D remains ambiguous. The CDR3 totals 13 residues. Between the trimmed V and J ends, which lost 0 bases and 4 bases, there was a span of 7 bases. CDR1 is SQVTM, CDR2 ANQGSEA, per germline. The chain's CDR3 is CSVEDLRYNEQFF. The CDR3 nucleotides read TGCAGCGTTGAAGATCTGCGGTACAATGAGCAGTTCTTC.

In this sample, this clone turned up a few times. The V and J genes are TRBV4-3 and TRBJ1-6; D ambiguous. The CDR3 contains 15 residues. Between the trimmed V and J ends, which lost 1 base and 8 bases, there was a span of 12 bases. Germline CDR1 reads LGHNA; CDR2 reads YSLEER. The CDR3 coding sequence is TGCGCCAGCAGCCAAGGCCTTGCAACTTATTCACCCCTCCACTTT. Encoded protein: CASSQGLATYSPLHF.

This clone was picked up a small number of times. This sequence joins TRBV29-1 and TRBJ1-1, with D unresolved. Germline V CDR1 and CDR2: SQVTM, ANQGSEA. The germline V and J ends were trimmed by 6 bases and 3 bases, with 17 bases remaining between them. CDR3 size: 14 residues. The CDR3 DNA sequence: TGCAGCGTAGCAGGCGGGAGGGTTGACACTGAAGCTTTCTTT. Translating gives CSVAGGRVDTEAFF.

J is TRBJ2-1 and V is TRBV4-3; D might be TRBD2 (5 bases). The germline V and J ends were trimmed by 0 bases and 7 bases, with 16 bases remaining between them. Germline CDR1 LGHNA, CDR2 YSLEER. The CDR3 is 16 amino acids. The CDR3 region is CASSQEARDTVNEQFF. The CDR3 DNA sequence: TGCGCCAGCAGCCAAGAAGCGAGGGATACTGTGAATGAGCAGTTCTTC.

There are a few counts of this clone. The rearrangement joins TRBV7-6 to TRBJ1-1, with D hard to call. CDR1 and CDR2 (germline): SGHVS, FNYEAQ. Trimming shortened V by 5 bases and J by 1 base, and 20 bases separated the two germline ends. The CDR3 runs 17 residues. This CDR3 is CASSTPEALYANTEAFF. The CDR3 coding sequence is TGTGCCAGCAGCACCCCCGAGGCCCTATATGCGAACACTGAAGCTTTCTTT.

This clone was counted between two and nine times. The chain is built from TRBV9 and TRBJ2-1; 10 bases match TRBD1. The CDR3 totals 15 residues. The germline V gene encodes CDR1 SGDLS and CDR2 YYNGEE. J gave up 3 bases and V 8 bases, and 8 bases lay outside the gene matches. The CDR3, as DNA: TGTGCCAGTGGTAAGACAGGGGGCAGCTACAATGAGCAGTTCTTC. The encoded protein is CASGKTGGSYNEQFF. Looking up the rest from reference TRBV9 and TRBJ2-1 gives the full variable domain: DSGVTQTPKHLITATGQRVTLRCSPRSGDLSVYWYQQSLDQGLQFLIQYYNGEERAKGNILERFSAQQFPDLHSELNLSSLELGDSALYFCASGKTGGSYNEQFFGPGTRLTVL.

The chain links TRBV7-2 to TRBJ2-2; possibly TRBD1 for D (6 bases). The germline V gene encodes CDR1 SGHTA and CDR2 FQGNSA. The CDR3 totals 14 residues. Deletions cut 5 bases from V and 6 bases from J, with 13 bases between. The CDR3 here is CASSTRQVPGELFF. The DNA for the CDR3 is TGTGCCAGCAGCACCCGACAGGTACCCGGGGAGCTGTTTTTT.

This clone was detected a few times. The V gene is TRBV30, the J gene TRBJ1-5; no clear D gene. This CDR3 comprises 14 residues. Germline CDR1 GTSNPN, CDR2 SVGIG (reference sequence). The ends were cut back, 0 bases at V and 7 bases at J, with 13 bases in the middle. The CDR3 spells CAWSVLPFEQPQHF. The DNA of the CDR3 is TGTGCCTGGAGTGTACTTCCGTTCGAGCAGCCCCAGCATTTT. The entire variable domain, with the rest obtained from reference TRBV30 and TRBJ1-5, is as follows: SQTIHQWPATLVQPVGSPLSLECTVEGTSNPNLYWYRQAAGRGLQLLFYSVGIGQISSEVPQNLSASRPQDRQFILSSKKLLLSDSGFYLCAWSVLPFEQPQHFGDGTRLSIL.

This chain connects TRBV10-3 to TRBJ1-5; weak D call: TRBD1 (5 bases). The V end lost 10 bases, the J end lost 7 bases, and 20 bases lay between the germline ends. In germline, CDR1 is ENHRY, CDR2 SYGVKD. The CDR3 runs to 14 residues. The CDR3 reads CATTPNGGNQPQHF. CDR3 DNA: TGTGCCACTACTCCCAATGGGGGGAACCAGCCCCAGCATTTT.

The chain joins TRBV4-3 to TRBJ1-1; D is ambiguous. There are 13 residues in the CDR3. Between the trimmed V and J ends, which lost 3 bases and 1 base, there was a span of 6 bases. Germline CDR1 reads LGHNA; CDR2 reads YSLEER. The CDR3 loop is CASSQERNTEAFF. DNA for the CDR3: TGCGCCAGCAGCCAGGAGAGGAACACTGAAGCTTTCTTT.

This clone turned up a few times. The chain is built from TRBV10-3 and TRBJ2-5; 9 bases fit TRBD2. The CDR3 has 11 residues. V lost 10 bases, J lost 5 bases, and 2 bases stayed unmatched. Germline-derived CDR1 and CDR2 are ENHRY and SYGVKD. In DNA, the CDR3 is TGTGCCAGCGGGAGGGAGGAGACCCAGTACTTC. It translates to CASGREETQYF.

In its sample, this clone was seen a few times. The chain recombines TRBV19 with TRBJ1-2; 9 positions agree with TRBD1. The ends lost 5 bases at V and 7 bases at J; junction bases unmatched: 8. CDR1 and CDR2 from the germline V gene are LNHDA and SQIVND (reference sequence). The CDR3 runs to 14 residues. The DNA of the CDR3 is TGTGCCAGTAGTGAACCGGGACAGGGAGTTGGCTACACCTTC. Protein product: CASSEPGQGVGYTF.

This clone was picked up a small number of times. The V gene is TRBV9, the J gene TRBJ2-3, with 7 bases identical to TRBD1. The junction had 6 bases not matched to a gene; V was cut back by 4 bases and J by 4 bases. Germline assignment: CDR1 SGDLS and CDR2 YYNGEE. CDR3 length: 14 residues. The CDR3 here is CASSTPDRPDTQYF. CDR3 DNA: TGTGCCAGCAGCACCCCGGACAGGCCAGATACGCAGTATTTT. The whole variable domain, remainder taken from reference TRBV9 and TRBJ2-3, is DSGVTQTPKHLITATGQRVTLRCSPRSGDLSVYWYQQSLDQGLQFLIQYYNGEERAKGNILERFSAQQFPDLHSELNLSSLELGDSALYFCASSTPDRPDTQYFGPGTRLTVL.

The chain uses TRBV18 and TRBJ2-3, with a weak D call TRBD2 (5 bases). Germline values: CDR1 KGHSH, CDR2 LQKENI. V gave up 0 bases and J gave up 2 bases, with 9 bases separating them. This CDR3 has 15 residues. CDR3 region: CASSPPSTTTDTQYF. The DNA for the CDR3 is TGTGCCAGCTCACCACCGTCGACTACCACAGATACGCAGTATTTT.